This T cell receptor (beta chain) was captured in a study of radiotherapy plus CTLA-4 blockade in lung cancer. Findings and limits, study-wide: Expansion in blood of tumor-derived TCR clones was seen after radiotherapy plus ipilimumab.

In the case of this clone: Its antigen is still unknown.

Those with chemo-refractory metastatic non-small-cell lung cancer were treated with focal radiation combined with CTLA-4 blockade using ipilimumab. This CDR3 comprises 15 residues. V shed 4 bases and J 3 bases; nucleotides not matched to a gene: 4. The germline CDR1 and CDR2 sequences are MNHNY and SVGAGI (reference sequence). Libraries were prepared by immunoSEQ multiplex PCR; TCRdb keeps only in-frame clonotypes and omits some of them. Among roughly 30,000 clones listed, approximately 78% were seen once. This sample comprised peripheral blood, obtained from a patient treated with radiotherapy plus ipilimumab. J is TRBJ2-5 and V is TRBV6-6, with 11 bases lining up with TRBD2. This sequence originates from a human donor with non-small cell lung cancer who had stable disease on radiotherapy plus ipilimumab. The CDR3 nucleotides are TGTGCCAGCAGTTTGGGACTAGCGGTGGAAGAGACCCAGTACTTC. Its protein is CASSLGLAVEETQYF.